This is a list of T cell receptor beta chains from one sample in a study of blood T cells in healthy people across ages. TCRdb called the 5' RACE reads again in MiXCR, with one record for every CDR3 protein. This sample yields 1,300,000 or so distinct CDR3 sequences, of which roughly 59% are seen a single time; over 5% belongs to the top ten. Sequenced: blood. Receptor source: a man between 18 and 29 years old in good health. The CDR3 runs from the conserved cysteine through the conserved F or W. Each record gives: D gene, clone size, J gene, V gene, CDR3 DNA, CDR3 protein. The D gene is left open where the match is weak. Clone size appears in some rows only: once, few, many, or a class for an expanded clone.

d_gene: -
abundance: -
j_gene: TRBJ2-7
v_gene: TRBV6-5
CDR3nt: TGTGCCAGCAGTTACTCAGAGGTAATGGTCTACGAGCAGTACTTC
CDR3aa: CASSYSEVMVYEQYF

d_gene: -
abundance: few
j_gene: TRBJ2-3
v_gene: TRBV2
CDR3nt: TGTGCCAGCAGTGAAGATGGCAGGGCGGGAGATACGCAGTATTTT
CDR3aa: CASSEDGRAGDTQYF

d_gene: TRBD1
abundance: -
j_gene: TRBJ2-1
v_gene: TRBV7-2
CDR3nt: TGTGCCAGCAGGTCCAGAGGACAGGGAACGGGTGAGCAGTTCTTC
CDR3aa: CASRSRGQGTGEQFF

d_gene: TRBD2
abundance: -
j_gene: TRBJ2-5
v_gene: TRBV5-1
CDR3nt: TGCGCCAGCAGCTGTCTAGCGGGGGATCCAGAGACCCAGTACTTC
CDR3aa: CASSCLAGDPETQYF

d_gene: -
abundance: -
j_gene: TRBJ2-3
v_gene: TRBV28
CDR3nt: TGTGCCAGCAGTCCTGCCGGGAGAGATACGCAGTATTTT
CDR3aa: CASSPAGRDTQYF

d_gene: TRBD2
abundance: -
j_gene: TRBJ2-3
v_gene: TRBV20-1
CDR3nt: TGCAGTGCTAGAGATCTGAGCGGGGGGGCCCCGCAGTATTTT
CDR3aa: CSARDLSGGAPQYF

d_gene: -
abundance: -
j_gene: TRBJ2-5
v_gene: TRBV28
CDR3nt: TGTGCCAGCAGCCGTCCCTTGACTAGGATGGGAGAGACCCAGTACTTC
CDR3aa: CASSRPLTRMGETQYF

d_gene: -
abundance: few
j_gene: TRBJ2-7
v_gene: TRBV7-9
CDR3nt: TGTGCCAGCAGCTTAGAGACCACCTCCTACGAGCAGTACTTC
CDR3aa: CASSLETTSYEQYF

d_gene: -
abundance: -
j_gene: TRBJ2-5
v_gene: TRBV5-5
CDR3nt: TGTGCCAGCAGCCTTACACCTCGGGGAGGAGAGGAGACCCAGTACTTC
CDR3aa: CASSLTPRGGEETQYF

d_gene: TRBD1
abundance: -
j_gene: TRBJ1-1
v_gene: TRBV7-9
CDR3nt: TGTGCCAGCAGTCCCCCCCTACAGGGGGCTATGGCTGAAGCTTTCTTT
CDR3aa: CASSPPLQGAMAEAFF

d_gene: -
abundance: few
j_gene: TRBJ2-1
v_gene: TRBV25-1
CDR3nt: TGTGCCAGCTCTGGGGAGGATGAGCAGTTCTTC
CDR3aa: CASSGEDEQFF

d_gene: TRBD1
abundance: -
j_gene: TRBJ1-2
v_gene: TRBV9
CDR3nt: TGTGCCAGCAGATTCCCCGGGACAGACTCTCAGTTTAACTATGGCTACACCTTC
CDR3aa: CASRFPGTDSQFNYGYTF

d_gene: -
abundance: -
j_gene: TRBJ1-2
v_gene: TRBV28
CDR3nt: TGTGCCAGCAGTTTGCCAGCTTCTAACTATGGCTACACCTTC
CDR3aa: CASSLPASNYGYTF

d_gene: TRBD1
abundance: -
j_gene: TRBJ2-2
v_gene: TRBV4-1
CDR3nt: TGCGCCAGCAGCCAAGAAGGGACAGTGGGAGTCGGGGAGCTGTTTTTT
CDR3aa: CASSQEGTVGVGELFF

d_gene: -
abundance: -
j_gene: TRBJ2-1
v_gene: TRBV11-2
CDR3nt: TGTGCCAGCAGCTTAGATCCGGGGGGCATCTATGAGCAGTTCTTC
CDR3aa: CASSLDPGGIYEQFF

d_gene: -
abundance: -
j_gene: TRBJ2-7
v_gene: TRBV5-5
CDR3nt: TGTGCCAGCAGCGCATCCTGGGGGGCCTCGGGACGGAAATCCTACGAGCAGTACTTC
CDR3aa: CASSASWGASGRKSYEQYF

d_gene: -
abundance: -
j_gene: TRBJ1-1
v_gene: TRBV20-1
CDR3nt: TGCAGTGCTCCGTCCTTCATGATGATGATGAACACTGAAGCTTTCTTT
CDR3aa: CSAPSFMMMMNTEAFF

d_gene: TRBD1
abundance: -
j_gene: TRBJ1-4
v_gene: TRBV5-1
CDR3nt: TGCGCCAGCAGCACGACAGGGGTGCGAGAAAAACTGTTTTTT
CDR3aa: CASSTTGVREKLFF

d_gene: -
abundance: few
j_gene: TRBJ2-6
v_gene: TRBV6-5
CDR3nt: TGTGCCAGCAGTTACTCCACCCAGGCTTCTCCCTCTGGGGCCAACGTCCTGACTTTC
CDR3aa: CASSYSTQASPSGANVLTF

d_gene: -
abundance: few
j_gene: TRBJ2-1
v_gene: TRBV29-1
CDR3nt: TGCAGCGTTGAAGGATGGGAACAGGCGACCTACAATGAGCAGTTCTTC
CDR3aa: CSVEGWEQATYNEQFF

d_gene: TRBD2
abundance: -
j_gene: TRBJ2-5
v_gene: TRBV20-1
CDR3nt: TGCAGTGCTAGTCGGGGACTAGCCCAAGAGACCCAGTACTTC
CDR3aa: CSASRGLAQETQYF

d_gene: TRBD2
abundance: -
j_gene: TRBJ2-4
v_gene: TRBV12-3/TRBV12-4
CDR3nt: TGTGCCAGCAGTTCCAGAGTAGCGGGAGCCAAAAACATTCAGTACTTC
CDR3aa: CASSSRVAGAKNIQYF